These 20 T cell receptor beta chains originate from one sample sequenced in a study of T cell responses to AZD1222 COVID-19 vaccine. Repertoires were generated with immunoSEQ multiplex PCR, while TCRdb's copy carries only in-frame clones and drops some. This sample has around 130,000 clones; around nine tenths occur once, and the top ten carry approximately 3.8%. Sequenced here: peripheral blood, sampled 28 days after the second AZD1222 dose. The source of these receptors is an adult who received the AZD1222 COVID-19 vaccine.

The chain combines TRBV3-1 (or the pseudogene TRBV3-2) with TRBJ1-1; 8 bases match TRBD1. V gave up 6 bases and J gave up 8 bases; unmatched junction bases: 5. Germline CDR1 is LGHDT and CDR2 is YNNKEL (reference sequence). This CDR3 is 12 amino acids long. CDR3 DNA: TGTGCCAGCAGACACGGACAGGGAGAAGCTTTCTTT. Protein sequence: CASRHGQGEAFF.

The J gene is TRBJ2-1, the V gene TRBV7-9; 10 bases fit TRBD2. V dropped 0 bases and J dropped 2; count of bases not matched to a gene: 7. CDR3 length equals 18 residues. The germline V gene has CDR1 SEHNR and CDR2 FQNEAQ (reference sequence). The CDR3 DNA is TGTGCCAGCAGCTTAGCTTTTCTAGCGGGAGTCACCTACAATGAGCAGTTCTTC. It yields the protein CASSLAFLAGVTYNEQFF.

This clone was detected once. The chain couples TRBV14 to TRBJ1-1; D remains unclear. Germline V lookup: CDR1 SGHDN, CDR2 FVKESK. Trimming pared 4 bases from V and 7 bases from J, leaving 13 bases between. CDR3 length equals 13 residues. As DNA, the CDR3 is TGTGCCAGCAGCCCTACGACCGTTGGTGAAGCTTTCTTT. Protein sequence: CASSPTTVGEAFF.

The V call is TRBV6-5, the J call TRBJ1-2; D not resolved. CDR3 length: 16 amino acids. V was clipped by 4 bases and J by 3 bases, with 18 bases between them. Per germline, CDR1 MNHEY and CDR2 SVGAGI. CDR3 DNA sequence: TGTGCCAGCAGTTCTCGGACGGCCCTTTACGACTATGGCTACACCTTC. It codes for CASSSRTALYDYGYTF.

The CDR3 is CASSVEGLSGNTIYF. The CDR3 nucleotides read TGTGCCAGCAGCGTAGAGGGGCTCTCTGGAAACACCATATATTTT. The chain is built from TRBV9 and TRBJ1-3, with D perhaps TRBD1 (5 bases). This CDR3 comprises 15 residues. Germline V gene sequence: CDR1 SGDLS, CDR2 YYNGEE. V was trimmed by 0 bases and J by 0 bases, leaving 7 bases between them.

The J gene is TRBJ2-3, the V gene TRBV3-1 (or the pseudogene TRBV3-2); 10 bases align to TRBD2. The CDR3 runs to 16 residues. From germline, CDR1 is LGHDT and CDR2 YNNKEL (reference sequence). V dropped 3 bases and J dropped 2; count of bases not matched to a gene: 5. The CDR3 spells CASSQYSGGSTDTQYF. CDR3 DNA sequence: TGTGCCAGCAGCCAGTATAGCGGGGGGTCCACAGATACGCAGTATTTT.

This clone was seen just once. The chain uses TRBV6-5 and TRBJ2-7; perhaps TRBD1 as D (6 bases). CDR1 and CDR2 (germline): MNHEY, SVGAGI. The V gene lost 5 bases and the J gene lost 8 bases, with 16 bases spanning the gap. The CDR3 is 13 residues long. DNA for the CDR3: TGTGCCAGCAGTCGGGACACAGAGGGGAAGCAGTACTTC. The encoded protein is CASSRDTEGKQYF.

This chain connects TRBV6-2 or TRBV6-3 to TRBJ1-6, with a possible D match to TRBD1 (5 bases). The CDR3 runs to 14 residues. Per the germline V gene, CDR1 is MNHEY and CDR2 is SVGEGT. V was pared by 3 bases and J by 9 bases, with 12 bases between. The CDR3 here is CASSYPGQISPLHF. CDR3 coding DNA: TGTGCCAGCAGTTATCCGGGGCAGATTTCACCCCTCCACTTT.

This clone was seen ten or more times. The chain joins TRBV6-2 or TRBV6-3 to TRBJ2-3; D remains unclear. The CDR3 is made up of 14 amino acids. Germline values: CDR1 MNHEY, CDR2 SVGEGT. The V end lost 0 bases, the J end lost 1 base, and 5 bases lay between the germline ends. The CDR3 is CASSYSEGTDTQYF. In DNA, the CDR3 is TGTGCCAGCAGTTACTCGGAAGGCACAGATACGCAGTATTTT.

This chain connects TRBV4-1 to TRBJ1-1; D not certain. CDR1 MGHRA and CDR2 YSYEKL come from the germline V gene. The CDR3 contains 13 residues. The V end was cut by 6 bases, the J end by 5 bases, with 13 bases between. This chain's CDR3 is CASSPPRRTEAFF. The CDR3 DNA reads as TGCGCCAGCAGTCCTCCGAGGAGGACTGAAGCTTTCTTT.

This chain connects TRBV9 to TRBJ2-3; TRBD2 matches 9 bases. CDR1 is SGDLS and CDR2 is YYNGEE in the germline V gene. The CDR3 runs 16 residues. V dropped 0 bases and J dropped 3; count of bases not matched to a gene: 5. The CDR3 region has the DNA TGTGCCAGCAGCGTAGGAACTAGCGGGTATACAGATACGCAGTATTTT. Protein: CASSVGTSGYTDTQYF. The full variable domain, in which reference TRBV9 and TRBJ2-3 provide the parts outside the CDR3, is DSGVTQTPKHLITATGQRVTLRCSPRSGDLSVYWYQQSLDQGLQFLIQYYNGEERAKGNILERFSAQQFPDLHSELNLSSLELGDSALYFCASSVGTSGYTDTQYFGPGTRLTVL.

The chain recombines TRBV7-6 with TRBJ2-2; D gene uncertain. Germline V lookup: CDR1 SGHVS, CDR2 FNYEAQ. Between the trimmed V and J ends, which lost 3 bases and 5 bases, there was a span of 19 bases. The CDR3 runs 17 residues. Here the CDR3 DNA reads TGTGCCAGCAGCTTCCGTAGTACCCCTCTCCGAACCGGGGAGCTGTTTTTT. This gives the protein CASSFRSTPLRTGELFF.

The CDR3 coding sequence is TGTGGCATCGGGACTAGCGGGAGGAAATACGAGCAGTACTTC. Translating it yields CGIGTSGRKYEQYF. The chain couples TRBV28 to TRBJ2-7; 15 nucleotides align to TRBD2. The CDR3 consists of 14 residues. From germline, CDR1 is MDHEN and CDR2 SYDVKM.

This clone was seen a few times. CDR3 loop: CASSSQAGQETQYF. CDR3 in DNA: TGTGCCAGCAGCTCGCAGGCGGGCCAAGAGACCCAGTACTTC. The V call is TRBV7-2, the J call TRBJ2-5; the D gene is possibly TRBD2 (5 bases). This CDR3 is 14 amino acids long. Trimming stripped 4 bases from V and 1 base from J, with 10 bases between. The germline V gene encodes CDR1 SGHTA and CDR2 FQGNSA.

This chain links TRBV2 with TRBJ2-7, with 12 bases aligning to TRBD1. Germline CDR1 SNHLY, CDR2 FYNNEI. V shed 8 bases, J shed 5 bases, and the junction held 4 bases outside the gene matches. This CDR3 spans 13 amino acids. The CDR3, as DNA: TGTGCCAGCGAGGGACAGGGGGCCAACGAGCAGTACTTC. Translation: CASEGQGANEQYF. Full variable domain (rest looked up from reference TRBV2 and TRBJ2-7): EPEVTQTPSHQVTQMGQEVILRCVPISNHLYFYWYRQILGQKVEFLVSFYNNEISEKSEIFDDQFSVERPDGSNFTLKIRSTKLEDSAMYFCASEGQGANEQYFGPGTRLTVT.

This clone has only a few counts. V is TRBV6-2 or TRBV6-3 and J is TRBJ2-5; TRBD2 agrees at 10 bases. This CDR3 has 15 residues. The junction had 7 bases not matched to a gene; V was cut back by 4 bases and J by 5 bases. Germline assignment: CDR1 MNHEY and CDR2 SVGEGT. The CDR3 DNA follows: TGTGCCAGCAGTTCTAGCGGGGGATCCGTGGAGACCCAGTACTTC. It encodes CASSSSGGSVETQYF.

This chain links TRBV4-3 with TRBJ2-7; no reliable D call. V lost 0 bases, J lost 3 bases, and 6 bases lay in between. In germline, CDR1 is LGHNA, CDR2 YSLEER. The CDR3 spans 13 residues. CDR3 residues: CASSQDRSYEQYF. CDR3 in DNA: TGCGCCAGCAGCCAAGATAGAAGCTACGAGCAGTACTTC.

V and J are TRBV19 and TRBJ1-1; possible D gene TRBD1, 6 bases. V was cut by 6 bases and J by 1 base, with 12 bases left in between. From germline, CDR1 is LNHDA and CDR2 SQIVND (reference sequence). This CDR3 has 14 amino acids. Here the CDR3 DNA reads TGTGCCAGTAGCATACAGGGTTCGAACACTGAAGCTTTCTTT. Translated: CASSIQGSNTEAFF.

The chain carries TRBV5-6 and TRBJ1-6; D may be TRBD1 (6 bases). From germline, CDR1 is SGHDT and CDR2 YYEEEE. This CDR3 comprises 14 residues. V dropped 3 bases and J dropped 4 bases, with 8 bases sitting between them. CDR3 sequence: CASSSQGYNSPLHF. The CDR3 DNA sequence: TGTGCCAGCAGCTCACAGGGTTATAATTCACCCCTCCACTTT.

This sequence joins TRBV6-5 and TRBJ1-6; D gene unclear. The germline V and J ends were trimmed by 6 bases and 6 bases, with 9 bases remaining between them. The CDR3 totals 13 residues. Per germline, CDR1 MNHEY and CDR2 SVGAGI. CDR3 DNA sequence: TGTGCCAGCAGCCCCGCCCTTAATTCACCCCTCCACTTT. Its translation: CASSPALNSPLHF.